The T cell receptor beta chain described here comes from a study of Graves' ophthalmopathy and Graves' hyperthyroidism. This clonotype was seen more than once but under ten times. Germline values: CDR1 SGHAT, CDR2 FQNNGV. This CDR3 is built from 17 residues. J lost 6 bases, V lost 5 bases, and 13 bases had no gene match. From RNA, the CDR3 regions of TCR beta chains were amplified and sequenced. An initial RT-PCR round employing HTBI primers preceded a second-round multiplex PCR. TCRdb reprocessed the multiplex PCR reads with MiXCR, giving one entry per CDR3 protein. The sample has over a million distinct CDR3 sequences, less than 45% seen once; the top ten hold 11%.

The clonotype comes from an adult man with Graves' hyperthyroidism. The J gene is TRBJ2-2, the V gene TRBV11-2; 9 nucleotides align to TRBD2. The sample taken for sequencing was peripheral blood or thyroid tissue (not recorded which). The DNA of the CDR3 is TGTGCCAGCAGCCCCCCGGGGGTAGCGGGAGTGGCCGGGGAGCTGTTTTTT. The encoded protein is CASSPPGVAGVAGELFF.